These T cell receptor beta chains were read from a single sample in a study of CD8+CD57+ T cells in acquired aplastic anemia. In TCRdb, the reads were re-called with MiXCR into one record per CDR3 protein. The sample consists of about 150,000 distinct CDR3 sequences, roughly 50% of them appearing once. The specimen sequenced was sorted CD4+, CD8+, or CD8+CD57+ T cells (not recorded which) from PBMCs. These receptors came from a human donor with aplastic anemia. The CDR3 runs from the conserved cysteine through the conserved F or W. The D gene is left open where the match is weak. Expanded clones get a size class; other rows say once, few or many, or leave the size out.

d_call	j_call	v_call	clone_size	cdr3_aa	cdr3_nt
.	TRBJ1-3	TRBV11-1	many	CASSLQTGNTIYF	TGTGCCAGCAGCTTACAGACTGGAAACACCATATATTTT
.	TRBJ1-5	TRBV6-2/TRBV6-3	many	CASSYLSGLGNQPQHF	TGTGCCAGCAGTTACCTTTCAGGGCTCGGCAATCAGCCCCAGCATTTT
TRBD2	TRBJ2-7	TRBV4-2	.	CASSQDQPLAATYEQYF	TGTGCCAGCAGCCAAGATCAGCCCCTAGCGGCAACCTACGAGCAGTACTTC
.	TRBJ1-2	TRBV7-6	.	CASSQYNRDPNYGYTF	TGTGCCAGCAGCCAATATAACAGGGATCCTAATTATGGCTACACCTTC
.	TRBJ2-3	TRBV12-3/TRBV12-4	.	CASSPRQASTDTQYF	TGTGCCAGCAGTCCCCGACAGGCCAGCACAGATACGCAGTATTTT
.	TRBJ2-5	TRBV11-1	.	CASSGRKGVLRQETQYF	TGTGCCAGCAGCGGACGAAAAGGGGTTTTAAGGCAAGAGACCCAGTACTTC
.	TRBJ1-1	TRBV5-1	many	CASNLESRDTEAFF	TGCGCCAGCAATTTGGAGTCCCGCGACACTGAAGCTTTCTTT
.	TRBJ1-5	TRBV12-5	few	CASGLGQWNQPQHF	TGTGCTAGTGGTTTGGGACAGTGGAATCAGCCCCAGCATTTT
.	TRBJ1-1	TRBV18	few	CASSPHPGFDTEAFF	TGTGCCAGCTCACCTCATCCCGGGTTTGATACTGAAGCTTTCTTT
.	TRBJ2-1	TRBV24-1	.	CATSYLEDFYNEQFF	TGTGCCACCAGTTATTTGGAAGACTTCTACAATGAGCAGTTCTTC
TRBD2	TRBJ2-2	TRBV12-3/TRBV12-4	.	CASAKALAAMNTGELFF	TGTGCCAGCGCTAAGGCGCTAGCGGCAATGAACACCGGGGAGCTGTTTTTT
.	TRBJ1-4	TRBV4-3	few	CASSQMVGSTNEKLFF	TGCGCCAGCAGCCAAATGGTCGGGTCAACTAATGAAAAACTGTTTTTT
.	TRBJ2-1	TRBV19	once	CASSPHPQYNEQLF	TGCGCCAGTAGCCCACACCCACAGTACAATGAGCAGCTCTTC
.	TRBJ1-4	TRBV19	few	CASSIGETGNEKLFF	TGTGCCAGTAGTATAGGGGAGACGGGTAATGAAAAACTGTTTTTT
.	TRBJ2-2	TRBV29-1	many	CSVDPENTGELFF	TGCAGCGTTGATCCGGAAAACACCGGGGAGCTGTTTTTT
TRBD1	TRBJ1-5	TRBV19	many	CATGDRGRRERKPQHF	TGTGCCACCGGGGACAGGGGGAGGAGGGAAAGGAAGCCCCAGCATTTT
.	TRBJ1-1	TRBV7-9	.	CASSLEGTVNTEAFF	TGTGCCAGCAGCTTAGAAGGGACGGTGAACACTGAAGCTTTCTTT
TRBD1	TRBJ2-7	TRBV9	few	CASSPRDSNYEQYF	TGTGCCAGCAGCCCACGGGACAGCAACTACGAGCAGTACTTC
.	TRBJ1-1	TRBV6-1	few	CASSSGHRMSGTEAFF	TGTGCCAGCAGCTCGGGACACCGGATGAGTGGCACTGAAGCTTTCTTT
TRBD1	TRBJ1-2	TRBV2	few	CASYETGMGYGYTF	TGTGCCAGCTATGAGACAGGGATGGGCTATGGCTACACCTTC
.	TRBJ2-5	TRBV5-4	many	CASSFRDGQETQYF	TGTGCCAGCAGCTTCCGGGACGGACAAGAGACCCAGTACTTC
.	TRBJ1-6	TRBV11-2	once	CASSLEGLGSSYNSPLHF	TGTGCCAGCAGCTTAGAGGGACTCGGGAGCTCCTATAATTCACCCCTCCACTTT
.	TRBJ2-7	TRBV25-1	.	CASSGQETEQYF	TGTGCCAGCAGTGGACAAGAGACCGAGCAGTACTTC
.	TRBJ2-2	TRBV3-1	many	CASQRETGELFF	TGTGCCAGCCAAAGAGAGACCGGGGAGCTGTTTTTT
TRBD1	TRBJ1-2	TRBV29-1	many	CSVDFGQGSYGYTF	TGCAGCGTTGATTTTGGACAGGGGAGCTATGGCTACACCTTC
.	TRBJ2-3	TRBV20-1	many	CSARGASFTDTQYF	TGCAGTGCTAGGGGGGCTTCTTTCACAGATACGCAGTATTTT
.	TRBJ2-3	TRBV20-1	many	CSARDARGTDTQYF	TGCAGTGCTAGAGACGCCCGGGGCACAGATACGCAGTATTTT